The 25 T cell receptor beta chains listed next were all sequenced from one sample in a study of blood T cell repertoires in COVID-19. Here immunoSEQ multiplex PCR was the method, and the copy in TCRdb shows in-frame clones only, minus some. The data contain 150,000 to 200,000 clones, roughly 85% of them singletons. Material for sequencing was peripheral blood. These receptors were obtained from a woman younger than 45 with acute or convalescent COVID-19.

The chain links TRBV6-6 to TRBJ2-7; a weak D match, TRBD1 (6 bases). The CDR3 is 12 residues long. Per germline, CDR1 MNHNY and CDR2 SVGAGI (reference sequence). CDR3 bases: TGTGCATGCTCTCAGGGGTCCTACGAGCAGTACTTC. The encoded protein is CACSQGSYEQYF.

The chain uses TRBV27 and TRBJ1-6, with no clear D. The V end lost 7 bases, the J end lost 0 bases, and 13 bases lay between the germline ends. Germline V gene sequence: CDR1 MNHEY, CDR2 SMNVEV (reference sequence). The CDR3 totals 16 residues. The CDR3 loop is CASTRDGSSYNSPLHF. The CDR3 DNA reads as TGTGCCAGCACTAGAGACGGAAGCTCCTATAATTCACCCCTCCACTTT.

The chain is built from TRBV5-6 and TRBJ1-4; a weak D match, TRBD1 (6 bases). CDR1 and CDR2 from the germline V gene are SGHDT and YYEEEE. The CDR3 covers 15 residues. Between the trimmed V and J ends, which lost 3 bases and 5 bases, there was a span of 14 bases. CDR3 sequence reads: CASSWGTLGNEKLFF. For the CDR3, the DNA is TGTGCCAGCAGCTGGGGGACACTCGGCAATGAAAAACTGTTTTTT.

The V gene is TRBV30, the J gene TRBJ1-2; weak D call: TRBD1 (6 bases). There are 15 residues in the CDR3. Trimming pared 0 bases from V and 6 bases from J, leaving 17 bases between. Germline lookup yields CDR1 GTSNPN and CDR2 SVGIG (reference sequence). CDR3 sequence (DNA): TGTGCCTGGAGTGTTACGCAGAGGGCAGGGGATGGCTACACCTTC. This gives the protein CAWSVTQRAGDGYTF. Full variable domain (outside the CDR3, taken from reference TRBV30 and TRBJ1-2): SQTIHQWPATLVQPVGSPLSLECTVEGTSNPNLYWYRQAAGRGLQLLFYSVGIGQISSEVPQNLSASRPQDRQFILSSKKLLLSDSGFYLCAWSVTQRAGDGYTFGSGTRLTVV.

A single count supports this clone. V is TRBV29-1 and J is TRBJ1-1, with a weak D call TRBD1 (5 bases). Between the trimmed V and J ends, which lost 7 bases and 0 bases, there was a span of 9 bases. The CDR3 is 12 residues long. Per the germline V gene, CDR1 is SQVTM and CDR2 is ANQGSEA. CDR3: CSASTVNTEAFF. CDR3 coding DNA: TGCAGCGCCTCGACAGTGAACACTGAAGCTTTCTTT.

The chain has TRBV30 and TRBJ2-5; 11 nucleotides agree with TRBD2. The CDR3 spans 16 residues. Germline V gene data show CDR1 as GTSNPN and CDR2 as SVGIG (reference sequence). After removal of 0 bases from V and 6 bases from J, the junction contained 9 bases not matched to a gene. The CDR3 loop reads CAWSVLLAGEKKTQYF. CDR3 bases: TGTGCCTGGAGTGTACTACTAGCGGGGGAAAAAAAGACCCAGTACTTC.

V usage is TRBV6-2 or TRBV6-3 and J usage is TRBJ2-7; the D gene is possibly TRBD1 (6 bases). There are 15 residues in the CDR3. V lost 5 bases to trimming and J lost 3 bases, with 17 bases between them. CDR1 and CDR2 (germline): MNHEY, SVGEGT. In DNA form, the CDR3 reads TGTGCCAGCAGTCAAGGGGACACAATAATCTACGAGCAGTACTTC. Protein product: CASSQGDTIIYEQYF.

This chain uses TRBV3-1 (or the pseudogene TRBV3-2) with TRBJ2-7; 7 nucleotides align to TRBD1. There are 15 residues in the CDR3. J was trimmed by 4 bases and V by 0 bases; bases with no gene match: 6. Germline V CDR1 and CDR2: LGHDT, YNNKEL (reference sequence). The CDR3, as DNA: TGTGCCAGCAGCCAAGAAAAACAGGGGAAGTACGAGCAGTACTTC. Translation: CASSQEKQGKYEQYF.

This clone was found once. V is TRBV7-2 and J is TRBJ2-5, with 11 positions matching TRBD2. V dropped 5 bases and J dropped 2; count of bases not matched to a gene: 7. The CDR3 sequence is 16 residues long. Germline V CDR1 and CDR2: SGHTA, FQGNSA. The CDR3 sequence is CASSPRLAGRQETQYF. Here the CDR3 DNA reads TGTGCCAGCAGCCCAAGACTAGCGGGAAGGCAAGAGACCCAGTACTTC.

The gene calls are TRBV30 and TRBJ2-3, with TRBD1 identical over 8 bases. There are 14 residues in the CDR3. Germline V gene sequence: CDR1 GTSNPN, CDR2 SVGIG (reference sequence). V lost 5 bases to trimming and J lost 0 bases; unmatched junction nucleotides: 4. CDR3 bases: TGTGCCTGGGGGACAGGAACTAGCACAGATACGCAGTATTTT. This gives the protein CAWGTGTSTDTQYF.

The chain joins TRBV7-2 to TRBJ1-2, with D hard to call. Trimming took off 0 bases at V and 4 bases at J, with 9 bases between the two ends. The germline gives CDR1 SGHTA, CDR2 FQGNSA. The CDR3 has 14 residues. The CDR3 reads CASSLARQTYGYTF. The CDR3 bases are TGTGCCAGCAGCTTAGCCAGGCAGACCTATGGCTACACCTTC.

The CDR3 region has the DNA TGTGCCATCAGTGAGTCATGGGGGCGCGGCAACACCATATATTTT. Its translation: CAISESWGRGNTIYF. The chain combines TRBV10-3 with TRBJ1-3, with a weak D call TRBD1 (6 bases). The CDR3 sequence is 15 residues long. The V and J ends lost 0 bases and 7 bases respectively, with 13 bases between them. CDR1 and CDR2 from the germline V gene are ENHRY and SYGVKD.

This rearrangement joins TRBV19 to TRBJ2-2, with D tentatively TRBD1 (5 bases). This CDR3 is built from 15 residues. With 5 bases removed from V and 3 bases from J, the gap between germline ends came to 13 bases. Germline V lookup: CDR1 LNHDA, CDR2 SQIVND (reference sequence). CDR3 in DNA: TGTGCCAGTAGTCCATGGGAAGGGGACACCGGGGAGCTGTTTTTT. Encoded protein: CASSPWEGDTGELFF.

The rearrangement joins TRBV6-5 to TRBJ1-2; D remains ambiguous. The CDR3 runs 14 residues. Germline assignment: CDR1 MNHEY and CDR2 SVGAGI. V was cut by 5 bases and J by 2 bases, with 12 bases left in between. The CDR3 nucleotides are TGTGCCAGCAGTCCCCTGGAGCTGAACTATGGCTACACCTTC. Its translation: CASSPLELNYGYTF.

This chain links TRBV10-3 with TRBJ1-5; TRBD1 matches at 7 bases. With 3 bases clipped from V and 5 bases from J, the junction kept 7 bases outside the gene matches. The CDR3 sequence is 15 residues long. CDR1 and CDR2 (germline): ENHRY, SYGVKD. The DNA for the CDR3 is TGTGCCATCAGTGAAGGGGCAGGGGGACATCAGCCCCAGCATTTT. It translates to CAISEGAGGHQPQHF.

In its sample, this clone was seen a few times. The rearrangement joins TRBV27 to TRBJ1-6, with D possibly TRBD1 on 6 matching bases. The CDR3 loop spans 16 amino acids. The V gene lost 0 bases and the J gene lost 9 bases, with 15 bases spanning the gap. Germline values: CDR1 MNHEY, CDR2 SMNVEV (reference sequence). CDR3 loop: CASSLSQGTGRSPLHF. The CDR3 bases are TGTGCCAGCAGTTTATCACAAGGAACAGGGCGTTCACCCCTCCACTTT.

The chain is built from TRBV6-6 and TRBJ2-7; 7 bases are a match to TRBD1. The CDR3 loop spans 15 amino acids. Germline values: CDR1 MNHNY, CDR2 SVGAGI (reference sequence). Trimming removed 6 bases from V and 3 bases from J; junction bases left unmatched: 11. CDR3 DNA: TGTGCCAGCAGCTACCTGGGACAGCACATCTACGAGCAGTACTTC. Residues: CASSYLGQHIYEQYF.

This clone came up once. This chain joins TRBV9 and TRBJ2-3; TRBD2 aligns across 7 bases. The V segment lost 3 bases and the J segment 0 bases; nucleotides outside the gene matches: 19. This CDR3 has 20 amino acids. CDR1 and CDR2 (germline): SGDLS, YYNGEE. The CDR3: CASSGETSQTWGRSTDTQYF. The DNA of the CDR3 is TGTGCCAGCAGCGGCGAGACTAGCCAAACATGGGGGAGGAGCACAGATACGCAGTATTTT.

This clone was seen just once. The chain combines TRBV28 with TRBJ2-7; 8 bases map to TRBD2. Germline values: CDR1 MDHEN, CDR2 SYDVKM. Trimming at V came to 3 bases and at J to 0 bases, leaving 7 bases not matched to a gene. The length of the CDR3 is 16 residues. The CDR3 bases are TGTGCCAGCAGTTTCTCCCTAGCGGGCCTCTCCTACGAGCAGTACTTC. It yields the protein CASSFSLAGLSYEQYF.

The sample holds a few counts of this clone. The J gene is TRBJ2-1, the V gene TRBV9, with a weak D call TRBD1 (5 bases). With 4 bases removed from V and 7 bases from J, the gap between germline ends came to 21 bases. The germline V gene encodes CDR1 SGDLS and CDR2 YYNGEE. The length of the CDR3 is 16 residues. CDR3 in DNA: TGTGCCAGCAGCCCCCCCAGGGAAGATTTTGTGAATGAGCAGTTCTTC. This codes for CASSPPREDFVNEQFF.

The gene calls are TRBV30 and TRBJ2-3; D possibly corresponds to TRBD2 (7 bases). This CDR3 has 16 residues. Trimming took off 0 bases at V and 11 bases at J, with 24 bases between the two ends. In germline, CDR1 is GTSNPN, CDR2 SVGIG (reference sequence). The CDR3 loop is CAWSVQGQGRGGGQYF. In DNA, the CDR3 is TGTGCCTGGAGTGTACAGGGACAAGGAAGGGGGGGTGGGCAGTATTTT.

This clone has a single count. This chain links TRBV4-3 with TRBJ1-2, with a tentative D call TRBD1 (5 bases). V was shortened by 4 bases and J by 1 base, with 13 bases between the two germline ends. The germline CDR1 and CDR2 sequences are LGHNA and YSLEER. CDR3 size: 15 residues. CDR3 sequence reads: CASSPASGVNYGYTF. The DNA of the CDR3 is TGCGCCAGCAGCCCTGCGTCGGGGGTTAACTATGGCTACACCTTC.

This chain connects TRBV27 to TRBJ2-5; possible D gene TRBD2, 6 bases. CDR3 size: 13 residues. From germline, CDR1 is MNHEY and CDR2 SMNVEV (reference sequence). V shed 4 bases and J shed 4 bases, with 10 bases lying between them. CDR3 DNA: TGTGCCAGCAGTTGGGAGGTGGGAGAGACCCAGTACTTC. This codes for CASSWEVGETQYF.

The chain joins TRBV10-3 to TRBJ2-1, with TRBD2 identical over 11 bases. V trimming: 5 bases; J trimming: 6 bases; junction bases outside the gene matches: 6. Germline CDR1 is ENHRY and CDR2 is SYGVKD. CDR3 length equals 15 residues. CDR3 residues: CAISMTSGNLNEQFF. Written as DNA, the CDR3 is TGTGCCATCAGTATGACTAGCGGGAACCTCAATGAGCAGTTCTTC.

CDR3: CASSPLSHYGYTF. The CDR3 bases are TGTGCCAGCAGCCCACTCTCCCACTATGGCTACACCTTC. The chain recombines TRBV4-2 with TRBJ1-2; D is ambiguous. The length of the CDR3 is 13 residues. V was shortened by 4 bases and J by 3 bases, with 9 bases between the two germline ends. Germline V gene sequence: CDR1 LGHNA, CDR2 YNFKEQ.